This TCR beta chain was identified in a study of graft-versus-host responses after intestinal transplantation. Turning to the study itself: Transplant recipients had multivisceral, liver-intestinal, or isolated intestinal grafts. Induction with anti-thymocyte globulin, then tacrolimus and steroids for around three years, was given to all recipients. Whole-study findings and limits: Analysis identified GvH clones in recipient marrow, with some appearing first in ileum or blood.

The table came from immunoSEQ multiplex PCR; TCRdb's copy has only in-frame clones and leaves some out. The table includes roughly 93,000 clones, roughly 92% detected once. In the case of this clone: The antigen is unknown.

J lost 4 bases, V lost 11 bases, and 10 bases had no gene match. Looked up from germline, CDR1 is SNHLY and CDR2 is FYNNEI. There are 13 residues in the CDR3. The TCR was taken from a human donor who was the organ donor for an intestinal transplant. The rearrangement links TRBV2 to TRBJ2-7; 8 bases are shared with TRBD1. Sequences were derived from unstimulated CD8+ T cells sorted from spleen or lymph node cells, sampled before transplant. This chain's CDR3 is CAVQGVRRYEQYF. The CDR3 nucleotides are TGTGCCGTACAGGGGGTCAGGCGGTACGAGCAGTACTTC.